Included here is one T cell receptor (beta chain) sequence, with context. Mismatch with germline at one junction end may stem from a read error. The same CDR3 arises from other DNA sequences in this sample as well. The data were obtained in a study of metastatic and nonmetastatic thyroid tumors. Through MiXCR, TCRdb re-clonotyped the PCR reads. The data contain 30,000 to 35,000 clones, approximately 17% of them singletons. Treatment of any kind had been given to no patient before thyroid surgery. The V gene's germline CDR1 is MNHEY and CDR2 SVGAGI. This CDR3 region has 14 residues. The receptor was derived from a female donor with papillary thyroid cancer or a benign thyroid nodule (not recorded which). Some clones in this sample may be carry-over from other donors' samples. What was sequenced was blood. This chain joins TRBV6-5 and TRBJ2-7; D call uncertain. As DNA, the CDR3 is TGTGCCAGCAGCTACTCGAAGATCCCCTACGAGCAGTACTTC. It translates to CASSYSKIPYEQYF.